Following are 30 T cell receptor beta chains from one sample sequenced in a study of T cell responses to AZD1222 COVID-19 vaccine. Generated by immunoSEQ multiplex PCR, the TCRdb table keeps only in-frame clones and is missing some. Of some 150,000 clones in the sample, about 86% were seen once. Sequences were derived from peripheral blood, sampled on day 0 of AZD1222 vaccination. These receptor sequences come from an adult in good health.

The chain is built from TRBV24-1 and TRBJ2-5; TRBD2 might be the D (6 bases). The CDR3 consists of 15 residues. CDR1 is KGHDR, CDR2 SFDVKD, per germline. Between the trimmed V and J ends, which lost 1 base and 5 bases, there was a span of 13 bases. The DNA of the CDR3 is TGTGCCACCAGTGATTTACGGGAGAACAAGGAGACCCAGTACTTC. This gives the protein CATSDLRENKETQYF.

The V and J genes are TRBV2 and TRBJ2-2; tentative D call: TRBD1 (6 bases). The V end was cut by 7 bases, the J end by 1 base, with 16 bases between. Germline-derived CDR1 and CDR2 are SNHLY and FYNNEI. The CDR3 loop spans 16 amino acids. CDR3 in amino acids: CASNSQGQRNTGELFF. For the CDR3, the DNA is TGTGCCAGCAATTCCCAAGGACAGAGGAACACCGGGGAGCTGTTTTTT. Full variable domain (remainder filled in from reference TRBV2 and TRBJ2-2): EPEVTQTPSHQVTQMGQEVILRCVPISNHLYFYWYRQILGQKVEFLVSFYNNEISEKSEIFDDQFSVERPDGSNFTLKIRSTKLEDSAMYFCASNSQGQRNTGELFFGEGSRLTVL.

The gene calls are TRBV2 and TRBJ2-5, with D unresolved. CDR1 and CDR2 from the germline V gene are SNHLY and FYNNEI. The CDR3 totals 14 residues. The V and J ends lost 5 bases and 4 bases respectively, with 14 bases between them. The CDR3 nucleotides read TGTGCCAGCAGTTACGGGCCGGAAGTAGAGACCCAGTACTTC. Its protein is CASSYGPEVETQYF.

The rearrangement links TRBV19 to TRBJ2-7; 7 nucleotides line up with TRBD2. Germline CDR1 reads LNHDA; CDR2 reads SQIVND (reference sequence). This CDR3 is 15 amino acids long. The ends lost 0 bases at V and 6 bases at J; junction bases unmatched: 8. The CDR3 is CASSIEGSSGVEQYF. DNA of the CDR3: TGTGCCAGTAGTATAGAAGGCTCTAGCGGAGTCGAGCAGTACTTC.

The chain is built from TRBV7-2 and TRBJ2-1; D gene uncertain. V was pared by 5 bases and J by 0 bases, with 8 bases between. The germline V gene has CDR1 SGHTA and CDR2 FQGNSA. The CDR3 has 14 amino acids. CDR3 nucleotide sequence: TGTGCCAGCAGCCAAAGGAGCTCCTACAATGAGCAGTTCTTC. Its translation: CASSQRSSYNEQFF.

The chain carries TRBV29-1 and TRBJ2-1; D might be TRBD1 (6 bases). CDR3 length equals 14 residues. Germline loops: CDR1 SQVTM, CDR2 ANQGSEA. V was clipped by 7 bases and J by 0 bases, with 13 bases between them. The CDR3 DNA follows: TGCAGCGCGTGGGGGACACCCTCCTACAATGAGCAGTTCTTC. Translating gives CSAWGTPSYNEQFF.

The rearrangement joins TRBV9 to TRBJ2-1; D is possibly TRBD2 (6 bases). The CDR3 consists of 17 residues. Germline lookup yields CDR1 SGDLS and CDR2 YYNGEE. V was pared by 3 bases and J by 1 base, with 17 bases between. CDR3 amino acids: CASSGLTRDRSYNEQFF. Written as DNA, the CDR3 is TGTGCCAGCAGCGGCCTGACTAGAGATAGGTCCTACAATGAGCAGTTCTTC.

The chain has TRBV5-1 and TRBJ1-1; 7 bases agree with TRBD1. The germline V gene encodes CDR1 SGHRS and CDR2 YFSETQ. The CDR3 spans 14 residues. Trimming removed 4 bases from V and 6 bases from J; junction bases left unmatched: 9. CDR3 DNA: TGCGCCAGCAGCCCCACAGGGGTAGGGCCTGAAGCTTTCTTT. It encodes CASSPTGVGPEAFF. Filled out from reference TRBV5-1 and TRBJ1-1, the complete variable domain reads KAGVTQTPRYLIKTRGQQVTLSCSPISGHRSVSWYQQTPGQGLQFLFEYFSETQRNKGNFPGRFSGRQFSNSRSEMNVSTLELGDSALYLCASSPTGVGPEAFFGQGTRLTVV.

This rearrangement joins TRBV30 to TRBJ2-3; 8 bases are a match to TRBD2. The CDR3 totals 15 residues. Germline loops: CDR1 GTSNPN, CDR2 SVGIG (reference sequence). V lost 0 bases and J lost 2; bases outside the gene matches: 4. The CDR3, as DNA: TGTGCCTGGAGTGTGGCGGGAGGACCCACAGATACGCAGTATTTT. This translates into CAWSVAGGPTDTQYF.

In this sample, this clone turned up once. V gene TRBV28 combines with J gene TRBJ1-5; no clear D gene. The ends were cut back, 5 bases at V and 4 bases at J, with 12 bases in the middle. Germline V gene lookup returns CDR1 MDHEN and CDR2 SYDVKM. There are 14 residues in the CDR3. CDR3 in DNA: TGTGCCAGCAGTAACTGGCCAGAGAATCAGCCCCAGCATTTT. This sequence encodes CASSNWPENQPQHF.

The CDR3 DNA sequence: TGTGCCAGCAGCTGGAGACAGGGCGCGAACACTGAAGCTTTCTTT. Its translation: CASSWRQGANTEAFF. The genes are TRBV5-4 and TRBJ1-1, with 7 bases identical to TRBD1. The V segment lost 3 bases and the J segment 1 base; nucleotides outside the gene matches: 6. This CDR3 is 15 amino acids long. Germline V gene lookup returns CDR1 SGHNT and CDR2 YYREEE (reference sequence). The variable domain in full, completed from reference TRBV5-4 and TRBJ1-1, reads ETGVTQSPTHLIKTRGQQVTLRCSSQSGHNTVSWYQQALGQGPQFIFQYYREEENGRGNFPPRFSGLQFPNYSSELNVNALELDDSALYLCASSWRQGANTEAFFGQGTRLTVV.

The rearrangement joins TRBV9 to TRBJ1-1; no clear D. The CDR3 totals 18 residues. Germline CDR1 and CDR2: SGDLS and YYNGEE. V lost 0 bases and J 1 base, leaving 19 bases between the germline ends. CDR3 DNA: TGTGCCAGCAGCGTAGCTACTCCCGGCAGATTGGAGAACACTGAAGCTTTCTTT. Translation gives CASSVATPGRLENTEAFF.

The chain links TRBV7-2 to TRBJ2-5, with a weak D call TRBD2 (5 bases). Germline CDR1 SGHTA, CDR2 FQGNSA. V lost 6 bases to trimming and J lost 7 bases, with 18 bases between them. The CDR3 has 14 residues. The CDR3 reads CASRVEGGSGTQYF. The CDR3 bases are TGTGCCAGCAGGGTCGAGGGCGGTTCCGGGACCCAGTACTTC.

The rearrangement joins TRBV9 to TRBJ1-1; D gene unclear. Germline-derived CDR1 and CDR2 are SGDLS and YYNGEE. Trimming shortened V by 3 bases and J by 5 bases, and 11 bases separated the two germline ends. The CDR3 is 13 residues long. The CDR3, as DNA: TGTGCCAGCAGCGCCGACCCACGTACTGAAGCTTTCTTT. Its protein product is CASSADPRTEAFF.

V is TRBV11-3 and J is TRBJ2-3; 11 bases agree with TRBD1. The CDR3 runs 17 residues. Germline CDR1 SGHNT, CDR2 YENEEA. The V segment lost 4 bases and the J segment 4 bases; nucleotides outside the gene matches: 10. DNA for the CDR3: TGTGCCAGCAGCTCCGGGACAGGGGGTCATAACGCAGATACGCAGTATTTT. It is translated as CASSSGTGGHNADTQYF.

The V call is TRBV30, the J call TRBJ1-5; TRBD1 is a possible D gene (6 bases). The germline gives CDR1 GTSNPN, CDR2 SVGIG (reference sequence). CDR3 size: 14 residues. Trimming removed 2 bases at V and 6 bases at J, with 14 bases between. The CDR3 sequence: CAWSLPQGLQPQHF. CDR3 in DNA: TGTGCCTGGAGTCTTCCCCAGGGGCTTCAGCCCCAGCATTTT.

This sequence joins TRBV27 and TRBJ2-7, with 13 nucleotides matching TRBD2. The CDR3 extends over 17 amino acids. V shed 6 bases, J shed 2 bases, and the junction held 10 bases outside the gene matches. CDR1 and CDR2 (germline): MNHEY, SMNVEV (reference sequence). The CDR3 is CASRAPGLAGTPYEQYF. The CDR3 DNA sequence: TGTGCCAGCAGGGCACCGGGACTAGCGGGAACCCCCTACGAGCAGTACTTC.

The chain has TRBV25-1 and TRBJ2-2; 8 bases match TRBD1. CDR3 length equals 16 residues. CDR1 and CDR2 (germline): MGHDK, SYGVNS. The V gene end was trimmed by 3 bases and the J gene end by 5 bases; junction bases not matched to a gene: 8. As DNA, the CDR3 is TGTGCCAGCAGTGATCCCGGACAGGGATTGACCGGGGAGCTGTTTTTT. Translating it yields CASSDPGQGLTGELFF.

The V and J genes are TRBV28 and TRBJ2-1, with no clear D. Germline lookup yields CDR1 MDHEN and CDR2 SYDVKM. V was clipped by 8 bases and J by 3 bases, with 8 bases between them. This CDR3 region has 12 residues. CDR3 DNA sequence: TGTGCCAGCTCCATAGGCTACAATGAGCAGTTCTTC. As protein: CASSIGYNEQFF.

The rearrangement joins TRBV30 to TRBJ1-1, with TRBD1 as a possible D gene (5 bases). V gave up 0 bases and J gave up 10 bases, with 9 bases separating them. This CDR3 is 11 amino acids long. Germline V gene sequence: CDR1 GTSNPN, CDR2 SVGIG (reference sequence). The CDR3 DNA reads as TGTGCCTGGAGTGTTGGGGGTCTAGCTTTCTTT. Translated: CAWSVGGLAFF.

The chain uses TRBV9 and TRBJ1-3; 9 bases map to TRBD1. Trimming cost V 3 bases and J 11 bases; bases outside gene matches: 9. From germline, CDR1 is SGDLS and CDR2 YYNGEE. This CDR3 spans 14 amino acids. CDR3 DNA: TGTGCCAGCAGCGCGACAGGGGGGCAGGGAGCCATATATTTT. Amino acids: CASSATGGQGAIYF.

This rearrangement joins TRBV27 to TRBJ1-6, with a weak D call TRBD1 (5 bases). CDR1 MNHEY and CDR2 SMNVEV come from the germline V gene (reference sequence). V was shortened by 3 bases and J by 8 bases, with 11 bases between the two germline ends. The CDR3 covers 14 residues. The CDR3 spells CASSFGGSHSPLHF. The CDR3 region has the DNA TGTGCCAGCAGTTTTGGGGGGTCTCATTCACCCCTCCACTTT.

This clone was observed a single time. The chain joins TRBV7-9 to TRBJ1-5, with D uncertain. This CDR3 spans 13 amino acids. The germline gives CDR1 SEHNR, CDR2 FQNEAQ (reference sequence). Trimming stripped 6 bases from V and 5 bases from J, with 11 bases between. CDR3 DNA sequence: TGTGCCAGCAGAAGCAGTACTGATCAGCCCCAGCATTTT. This codes for CASRSSTDQPQHF.

The table lists this clone with a few counts. This chain connects TRBV4-2 to TRBJ1-2; perhaps TRBD1 as D (5 bases). Trimming left V 0 bases short and J 0 bases short, with 8 bases between. Germline V gives CDR1 LGHNA, CDR2 YNFKEQ. CDR3 size: 15 residues. The CDR3 nucleotides read TGTGCCAGCAGCCAAGATAGGGACCCTAACTATGGCTACACCTTC. Translated: CASSQDRDPNYGYTF.

The rearrangement links TRBV18 to TRBJ1-6, with D possibly TRBD1 on 5 matching bases. CDR1 and CDR2 from the germline V gene are KGHSH and LQKENI. V was cut by 4 bases and J by 6 bases, with 7 bases left in between. The CDR3 consists of 13 residues. Written as DNA, the CDR3 is TGTGCCAGCTCACGGGACTCTAATTCACCCCTCCACTTT. This codes for CASSRDSNSPLHF.

The chain has TRBV29-1 and TRBJ1-3, with TRBD1 as a possible D gene (5 bases). Looked up from germline, CDR1 is SQVTM and CDR2 is ANQGSEA. CDR3 size: 14 residues. Trimming removed 3 bases from V and 3 bases from J, with 12 bases in between. The CDR3 DNA reads as TGCAGCGTTGATATCGGGGGTGGTGGAAACACCATATATTTT. Translation gives CSVDIGGGGNTIYF.

This clone was counted a single time. The V and J genes are TRBV7-2 and TRBJ1-3, with 8 bases aligning to TRBD1. The V gene end was trimmed by 5 bases and the J gene end by 1 base; junction bases not matched to a gene: 7. Germline V gene sequence: CDR1 SGHTA, CDR2 FQGNSA. The CDR3 is 16 amino acids. The CDR3 spells CASSDIQGVSGNTIYF. CDR3 bases: TGTGCCAGCAGCGATATACAGGGGGTTTCTGGAAACACCATATATTTT.

The sample holds a few counts of this clone. The genes are TRBV7-8 and TRBJ1-2; TRBD1 matches 8 bases. The CDR3 totals 15 residues. Per the germline V gene, CDR1 is SGHVS and CDR2 is FQNEAQ. Germline trimming cut 1 base from V and 8 bases from J; bases unmatched to any gene: 9. CDR3: CASSLVDRGGSGYTF. The CDR3 DNA reads as TGTGCCAGCAGCTTAGTTGACAGGGGAGGGAGCGGCTACACCTTC.

This clone was seen only once. The chain joins TRBV24-1 to TRBJ2-3; TRBD2 matches 12 bases. Trimming at V came to 3 bases and at J to 4 bases, leaving 4 bases not matched to a gene. CDR1 is KGHDR and CDR2 is SFDVKD in the germline V gene. This CDR3 contains 16 residues. In DNA form, the CDR3 reads TGTGCCACCAGTGATCCTAGCGGGGGGGCCCCAGATACGCAGTATTTT. Its translation is CATSDPSGGAPDTQYF.

To note about this clone: The same CDR3 arises from other DNA sequences in this sample as well. This sequence joins TRBV11-3 and TRBJ2-5, with D possibly TRBD2 on 5 matching bases. The V gene's germline CDR1 is SGHNT and CDR2 YENEEA. CDR3 length equals 12 residues. Trimming shortened V by 4 bases and J by 5 bases, and 8 bases separated the two germline ends. CDR3 residues: CASSSSSETQYF. CDR3 sequence (DNA): TGTGCCAGCAGCTCTAGCAGTGAGACCCAGTACTTC.